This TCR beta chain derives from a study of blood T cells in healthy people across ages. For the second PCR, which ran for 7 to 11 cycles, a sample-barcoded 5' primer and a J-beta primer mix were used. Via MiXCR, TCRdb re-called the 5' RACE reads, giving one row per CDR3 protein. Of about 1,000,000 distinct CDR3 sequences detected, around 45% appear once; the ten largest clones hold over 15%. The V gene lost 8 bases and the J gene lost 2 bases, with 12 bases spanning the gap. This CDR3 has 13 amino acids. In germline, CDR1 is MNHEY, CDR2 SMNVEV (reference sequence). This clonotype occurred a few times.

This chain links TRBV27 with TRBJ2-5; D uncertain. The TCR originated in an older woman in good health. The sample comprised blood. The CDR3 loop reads CASQPYGQETQYF. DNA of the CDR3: TGTGCCAGCCAACCATATGGTCAAGAGACCCAGTACTTC.